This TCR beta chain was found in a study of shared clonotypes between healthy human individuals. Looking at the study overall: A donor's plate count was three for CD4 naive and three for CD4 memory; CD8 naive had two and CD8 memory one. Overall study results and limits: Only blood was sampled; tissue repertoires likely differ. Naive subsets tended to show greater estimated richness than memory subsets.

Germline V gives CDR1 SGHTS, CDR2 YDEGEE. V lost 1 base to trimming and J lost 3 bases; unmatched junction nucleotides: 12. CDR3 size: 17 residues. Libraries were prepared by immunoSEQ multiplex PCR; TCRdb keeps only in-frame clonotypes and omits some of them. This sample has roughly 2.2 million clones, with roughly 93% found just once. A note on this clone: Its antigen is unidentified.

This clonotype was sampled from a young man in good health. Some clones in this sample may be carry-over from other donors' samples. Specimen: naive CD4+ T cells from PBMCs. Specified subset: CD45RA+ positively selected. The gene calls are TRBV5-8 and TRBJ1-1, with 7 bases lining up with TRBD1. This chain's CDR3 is CASSLRQGSFQDTEAFF. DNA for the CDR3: TGTGCCAGCAGCTTGAGACAGGGAAGCTTTCAGGACACTGAAGCTTTCTTT. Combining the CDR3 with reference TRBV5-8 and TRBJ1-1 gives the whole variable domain EAGVTQSPTHLIKTRGQQATLRCSPISGHTSVYWYQQALGLGLQFLLWYDEGEERNRGNFPPRFSGRQFPNYSSELNVNALELEDSALYLCASSLRQGSFQDTEAFFGQGTRLTVV.